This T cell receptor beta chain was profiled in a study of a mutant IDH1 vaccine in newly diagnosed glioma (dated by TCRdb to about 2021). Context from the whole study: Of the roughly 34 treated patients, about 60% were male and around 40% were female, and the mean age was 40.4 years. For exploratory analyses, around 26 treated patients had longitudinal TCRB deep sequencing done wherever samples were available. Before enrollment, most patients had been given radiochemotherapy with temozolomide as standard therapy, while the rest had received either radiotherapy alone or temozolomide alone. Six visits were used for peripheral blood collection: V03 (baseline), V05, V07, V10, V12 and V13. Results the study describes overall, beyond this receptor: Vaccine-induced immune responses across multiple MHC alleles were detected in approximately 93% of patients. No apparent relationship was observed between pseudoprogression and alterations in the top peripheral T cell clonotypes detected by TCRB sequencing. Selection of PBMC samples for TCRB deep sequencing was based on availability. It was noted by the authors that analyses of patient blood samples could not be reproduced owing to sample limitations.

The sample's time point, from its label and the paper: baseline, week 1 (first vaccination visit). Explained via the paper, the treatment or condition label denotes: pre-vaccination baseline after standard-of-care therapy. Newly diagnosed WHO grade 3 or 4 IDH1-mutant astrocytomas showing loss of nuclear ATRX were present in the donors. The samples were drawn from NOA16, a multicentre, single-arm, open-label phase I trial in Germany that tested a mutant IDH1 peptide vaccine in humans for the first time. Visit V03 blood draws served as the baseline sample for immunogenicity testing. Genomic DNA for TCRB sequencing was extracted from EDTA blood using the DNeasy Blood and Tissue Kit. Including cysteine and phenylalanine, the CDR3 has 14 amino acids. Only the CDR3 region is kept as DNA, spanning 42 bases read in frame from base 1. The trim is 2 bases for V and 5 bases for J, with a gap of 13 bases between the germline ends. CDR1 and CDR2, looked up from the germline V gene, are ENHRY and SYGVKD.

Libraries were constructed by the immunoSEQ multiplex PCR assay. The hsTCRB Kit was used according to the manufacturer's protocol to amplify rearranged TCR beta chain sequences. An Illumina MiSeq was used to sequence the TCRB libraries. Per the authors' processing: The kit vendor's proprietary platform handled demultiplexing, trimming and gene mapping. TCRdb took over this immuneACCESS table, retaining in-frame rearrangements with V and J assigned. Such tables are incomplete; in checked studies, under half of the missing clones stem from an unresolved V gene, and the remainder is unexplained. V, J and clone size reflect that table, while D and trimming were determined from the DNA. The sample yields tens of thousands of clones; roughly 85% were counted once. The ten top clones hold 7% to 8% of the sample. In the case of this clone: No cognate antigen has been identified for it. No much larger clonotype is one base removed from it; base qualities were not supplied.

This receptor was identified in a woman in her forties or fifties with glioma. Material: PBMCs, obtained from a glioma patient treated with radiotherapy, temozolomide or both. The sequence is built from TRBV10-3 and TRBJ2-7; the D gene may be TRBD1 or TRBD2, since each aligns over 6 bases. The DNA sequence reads TGTGCCATCAGTGAGAGTGGGGGGCAAAACGAGCAGTACTTC. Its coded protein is CAISESGGQNEQYF.